The next 17 T cell receptor beta chains were all read from a single sample in a study of blood T cell repertoires in COVID-19 (dated by TCRdb to the early 2020s). Library preparation employed the immunoSEQ multiplex PCR assay. TCRdb took over this immuneACCESS table, retaining in-frame rearrangements with V and J assigned. Such tables are incomplete; in checked studies, under half of the missing clones stem from an unresolved V gene, and the remainder is unexplained. Within this sample are around 49,000 clones, with almost 80% of them counted one time only. The ten most abundant clones make up about 5% of the sample. The sequenced sample consisted of PBMCs or T cells enriched from blood (not recorded which). These receptors were obtained from a woman in her fifties or sixties with acute COVID-19.

The chain employs TRBV30 and TRBJ2-1; 9 bases fit TRBD1. Germline V gene lookup returns CDR1 GTSNPN and CDR2 SVGIG (reference sequence). V lost 3 bases, J lost 9 bases, and 6 bases stayed unmatched. This CDR3 contains 13 residues. Here the CDR3 DNA reads TGTGCCTGGAGCCGGGACAGGGCCCTTGAGCAGTTCTTC. Translated, it gives CAWSRDRALEQFF.

The gene calls are TRBV24-1 and TRBJ2-7; 11 bases line up with TRBD1. The V segment lost 0 bases and the J segment 3 bases; nucleotides outside the gene matches: 9. The CDR3 consists of 18 residues. The germline V gene has CDR1 KGHDR and CDR2 SFDVKD. CDR3 protein: CATSDLMTGTGGIYEQYF. DNA for the CDR3: TGTGCCACCAGTGATTTGATGACTGGGACAGGGGGGATCTACGAGCAGTACTTC.

The chain recombines TRBV2 with TRBJ1-1; D not resolved. Looked up from germline, CDR1 is SNHLY and CDR2 is FYNNEI. Trimming pared 4 bases from V and 4 bases from J, leaving 7 bases between. This CDR3 has 12 residues. The CDR3 DNA follows: TGTGCCAGCAGTGGAGAGGTCACTGAAGCTTTCTTT. As protein: CASSGEVTEAFF.

This rearrangement joins TRBV2 to TRBJ1-2, with TRBD1 as a possible D gene (6 bases). The CDR3 runs to 14 residues. V was pared by 3 bases and J by 4 bases, with 12 bases between. CDR1 SNHLY and CDR2 FYNNEI come from the germline V gene. The CDR3 spells CASSEGQAVYGYTF. CDR3 sequence (DNA): TGTGCCAGCAGTGAGGGACAAGCAGTCTATGGCTACACCTTC.

This rearrangement joins TRBV7-3 to TRBJ1-1, with D perhaps matching TRBD1 (5 bases). Germline V gene sequence: CDR1 SGHTA, CDR2 FQGTGA. CDR3 size: 14 residues. The ends were cut back, 1 base at V and 4 bases at J, with 10 bases in the middle. CDR3 coding DNA: TGTGCCAGCAGCTTAAGCGGGACCGGCACTGAAGCTTTCTTT. Translating gives CASSLSGTGTEAFF.

This chain connects TRBV9 to TRBJ1-2; 8 nucleotides align to TRBD1. V lost 2 bases to trimming and J lost 6 bases; unmatched junction nucleotides: 3. The germline V gene has CDR1 SGDLS and CDR2 YYNGEE. The CDR3 sequence is 13 residues long. For the CDR3, the DNA is TGTGCCAGCAGCGTGGGGACAGGACATGGCTACACCTTC. It specifies CASSVGTGHGYTF. Variable domain in full (rest from reference TRBV9 and TRBJ1-2): DSGVTQTPKHLITATGQRVTLRCSPRSGDLSVYWYQQSLDQGLQFLIQYYNGEERAKGNILERFSAQQFPDLHSELNLSSLELGDSALYFCASSVGTGHGYTFGSGTRLTVV.

This rearrangement joins TRBV12-3 or TRBV12-4 to TRBJ2-7, with TRBD1 identical over 8 bases. This CDR3 is 12 amino acids long. V gave up 9 bases and J gave up 3 bases; unmatched junction bases: 4. In DNA form, the CDR3 reads TGTGCCAGTTCCGGACAGGGCTACGAGCAGTACTTC. Residues: CASSGQGYEQYF.

The chain combines TRBV5-5 with TRBJ2-1; no reliable D call. V lost 2 bases to trimming and J lost 8 bases, with 11 bases between them. Per germline, CDR1 SGHKS and CDR2 YYEKEE (reference sequence). There are 13 residues in the CDR3. CDR3 DNA sequence: TGTGCCAGCAGCTTTACATCCACCTATGAGCAGTTCTTC. Translating gives CASSFTSTYEQFF.

This clone was picked up a small number of times. J is TRBJ2-1 and V is TRBV5-4; TRBD2 agrees at 10 bases. The J segment lost 4 bases and the V segment lost 4 bases, leaving 14 bases of the junction unmatched. This CDR3 spans 18 amino acids. Looked up from germline, CDR1 is SGHNT and CDR2 is YYREEE (reference sequence). CDR3 DNA sequence: TGTGCCAGCAGCATCGGGGGAGCGGGGGGGCTGCGGTACAATGAGCAGTTCTTC. Translated: CASSIGGAGGLRYNEQFF.

CDR3 nucleotides: TGTGCCAGCAGCACCCGGCCGGGTGATTACACTGAAGCTTTCTTT. Protein: CASSTRPGDYTEAFF. The chain uses TRBV7-3 and TRBJ1-1; D ambiguous. The V gene's germline CDR1 is SGHTA and CDR2 FQGTGA. V lost 5 bases to trimming and J lost 3 bases, with 16 bases between them. CDR3 length: 15 amino acids.

This chain links TRBV9 with TRBJ1-1, with unresolved D. This CDR3 is 15 amino acids long. V was trimmed by 5 bases and J by 0 bases, leaving 14 bases between them. Germline values: CDR1 SGDLS, CDR2 YYNGEE. The chain's CDR3 is CASSAEGSLNTEAFF. The CDR3 DNA reads as TGTGCCAGCAGTGCTGAGGGATCCTTGAACACTGAAGCTTTCTTT.

This chain connects TRBV12-5 to TRBJ2-5; 7 bases align to TRBD2. CDR1 and CDR2 (germline): LGHNT, FRNRAP. The CDR3 loop spans 12 amino acids. The ends lost 11 bases at V and 0 bases at J; junction bases unmatched: 3. This CDR3 is CAGAGDQETQYF. The CDR3 bases are TGTGCTGGGGCGGGGGACCAAGAGACCCAGTACTTC.

The chain couples TRBV27 to TRBJ2-3, with a weak D call TRBD1 (6 bases). The V gene lost 2 bases and the J gene lost 5 bases, with 8 bases spanning the gap. Looked up from germline, CDR1 is MNHEY and CDR2 is SMNVEV (reference sequence). This CDR3 comprises 13 residues. CDR3 in amino acids: CASSLRGIDTQYF. Here the CDR3 DNA reads TGTGCCAGCAGTTTAAGGGGGATAGATACGCAGTATTTT.

DNA of the CDR3: TGTGCCAGCAGTGAATTATCTCGCTTCTGGATTACAGGGAACACTGAAGCTTTCTTT. It codes for CASSELSRFWITGNTEAFF. This rearrangement joins TRBV6-1 to TRBJ1-1; D possibly corresponds to TRBD1 (5 bases). V lost 2 bases, J lost 1 base, and 23 bases lay in between. The CDR3 contains 19 residues. CDR1 and CDR2 from the germline V gene are MNHNS and SASEGT.

This chain connects TRBV4-1 to TRBJ2-1, with 7 positions matching TRBD1. Per germline, CDR1 MGHRA and CDR2 YSYEKL. V dropped 2 bases and J dropped 5; count of bases not matched to a gene: 6. The CDR3 runs to 15 residues. CDR3 region: CASSQRTGIHNEQFF. CDR3 sequence (DNA): TGCGCCAGCAGCCAACGGACAGGAATACACAATGAGCAGTTCTTC.

This clone appeared a few times. The chain employs TRBV19 and TRBJ1-4, with a possible D match to TRBD1 (6 bases). Trimming removed 5 bases from V and 9 bases from J, with 19 bases in between. Germline V lookup: CDR1 LNHDA, CDR2 SQIVND (reference sequence). The CDR3 sequence is 15 residues long. In nucleotides, the CDR3 is TGTGCCAGTAGTCCTGGACAGATGGGCCCGAAAAAACTGTTTTTT. Protein: CASSPGQMGPKKLFF.

V and J are TRBV24-1 and TRBJ2-3; the match to TRBD1 covers 9 bases. With 5 bases clipped from V and 4 bases from J, the junction kept 9 bases outside the gene matches. CDR1 KGHDR and CDR2 SFDVKD come from the germline V gene. This CDR3 is 16 amino acids long. Here the CDR3 DNA reads TGTGCCACCAGTGGCCTCCGGGACAGGGCCGCAGATACGCAGTATTTT. Its translation is CATSGLRDRAADTQYF.